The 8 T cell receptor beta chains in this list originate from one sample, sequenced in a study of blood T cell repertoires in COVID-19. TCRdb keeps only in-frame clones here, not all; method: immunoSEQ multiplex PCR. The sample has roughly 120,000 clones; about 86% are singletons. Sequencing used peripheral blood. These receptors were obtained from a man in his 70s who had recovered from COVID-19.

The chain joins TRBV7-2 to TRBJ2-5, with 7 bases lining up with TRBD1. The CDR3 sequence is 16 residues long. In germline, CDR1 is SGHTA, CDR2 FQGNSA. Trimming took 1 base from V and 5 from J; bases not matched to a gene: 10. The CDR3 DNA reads TGTGCCAGCAGCTTAGTCCCTACCAGGGGGTATGAGACCCAGTACTTC. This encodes CASSLVPTRGYETQYF.

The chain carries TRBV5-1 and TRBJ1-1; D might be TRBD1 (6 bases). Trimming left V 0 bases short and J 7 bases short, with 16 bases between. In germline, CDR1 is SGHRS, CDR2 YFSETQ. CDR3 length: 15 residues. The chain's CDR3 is CASSLGGGGGLEAFF. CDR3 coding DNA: TGCGCCAGCAGCTTGGGGGGAGGGGGGGGCCTTGAAGCTTTCTTT.

The CDR3 loop reads CASSLAREGAGYYGYTF. As DNA, the CDR3 is TGTGCCAGCAGCTTAGCGCGGGAGGGGGCTGGGTACTATGGCTACACCTTC. This chain uses TRBV7-6 with TRBJ1-2; 7 nucleotides match TRBD1. Germline-derived CDR1 and CDR2 are SGHVS and FNYEAQ. This CDR3 is built from 17 residues. Losses at the gene ends were 0 bases for V and 3 bases for J; bases not matched to a gene: 10.

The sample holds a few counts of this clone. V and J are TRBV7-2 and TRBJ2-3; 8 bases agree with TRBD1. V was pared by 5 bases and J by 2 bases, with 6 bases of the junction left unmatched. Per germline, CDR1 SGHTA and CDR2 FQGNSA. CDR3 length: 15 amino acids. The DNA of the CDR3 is TGTGCCAGCAGCCCAGGACAGGGCCTCACAGATACGCAGTATTTT. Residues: CASSPGQGLTDTQYF. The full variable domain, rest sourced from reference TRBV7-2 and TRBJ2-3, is GAGVSQSPSNKVTEKGKDVELRCDPISGHTALYWYRQSLGQGLEFLIYFQGNSAPDKSGLPSDRFSAERTGGSVSTLTIQRTQQEDSAVYLCASSPGQGLTDTQYFGPGTRLTVL.

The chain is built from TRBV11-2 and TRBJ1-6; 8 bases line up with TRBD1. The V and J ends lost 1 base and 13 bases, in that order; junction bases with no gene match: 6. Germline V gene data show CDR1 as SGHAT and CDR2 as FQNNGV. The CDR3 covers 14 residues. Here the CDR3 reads CASSLVRGTGPLHF. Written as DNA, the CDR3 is TGTGCCAGCAGCTTAGTCCGGGGGACAGGCCCCCTCCACTTT.

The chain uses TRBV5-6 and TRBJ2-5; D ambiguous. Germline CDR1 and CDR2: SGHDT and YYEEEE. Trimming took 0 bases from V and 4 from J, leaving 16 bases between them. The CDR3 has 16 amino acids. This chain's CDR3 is CASSLGPPVGIETQYF. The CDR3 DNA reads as TGTGCCAGCAGCTTGGGTCCCCCGGTCGGTATAGAGACCCAGTACTTC.

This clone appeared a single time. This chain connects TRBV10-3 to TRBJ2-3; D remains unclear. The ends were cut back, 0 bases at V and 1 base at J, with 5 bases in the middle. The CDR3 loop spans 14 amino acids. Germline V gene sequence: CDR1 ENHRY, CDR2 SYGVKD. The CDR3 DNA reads TGTGCCATCAGTGAGTCTGTCGGCACAGATACGCAGTATTTT. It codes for CAISESVGTDTQYF.

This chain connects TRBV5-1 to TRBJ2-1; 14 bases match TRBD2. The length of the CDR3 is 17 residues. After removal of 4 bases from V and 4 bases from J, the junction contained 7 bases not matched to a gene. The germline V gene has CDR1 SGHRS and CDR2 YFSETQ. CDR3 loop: CASSGLAGGKIYNEQFF. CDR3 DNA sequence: TGCGCCAGCAGCGGACTAGCGGGGGGCAAGATTTACAATGAGCAGTTCTTC.